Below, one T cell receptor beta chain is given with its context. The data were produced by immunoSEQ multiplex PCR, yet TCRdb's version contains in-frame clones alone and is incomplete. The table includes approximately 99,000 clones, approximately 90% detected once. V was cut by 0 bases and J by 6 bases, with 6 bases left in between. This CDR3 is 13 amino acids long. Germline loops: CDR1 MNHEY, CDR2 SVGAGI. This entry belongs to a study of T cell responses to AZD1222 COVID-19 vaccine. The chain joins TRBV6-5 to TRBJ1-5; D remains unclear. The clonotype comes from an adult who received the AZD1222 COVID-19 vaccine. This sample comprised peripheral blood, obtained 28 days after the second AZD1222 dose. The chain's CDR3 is CASSYSVLQPQHF. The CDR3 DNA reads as TGTGCCAGCAGTTACTCGGTCCTTCAGCCCCAGCATTTT.